Listed here are 30 T cell receptor beta chains from one sample, sequenced in a study of shared clonotypes between healthy human individuals. The method was immunoSEQ multiplex PCR; TCRdb's version includes in-frame clones alone and lacks a portion of them. The sample consists of around 240,000 clones, about 65% of them appearing once. Material: memory CD4+ T cells sorted from blood. Specified subset: CD45RA-negative fraction. The source of these receptors is a young man in good health.

This clone was counted only a few times. This rearrangement joins TRBV19 to TRBJ1-5; 8 positions agree with TRBD1. With 8 bases clipped from V and 6 bases from J, the junction kept 12 bases outside the gene matches. Germline V lookup: CDR1 LNHDA, CDR2 SQIVND (reference sequence). This CDR3 region has 15 residues. The CDR3 DNA is TGTGCCAGTGGGGCAGGGGGCGCAGGAGGTCAGCCCCAGCATTTT. This encodes CASGAGGAGGQPQHF.

There are a few counts of this clone. The chain is built from TRBV7-6 and TRBJ1-2, with D unclear. The germline V gene encodes CDR1 SGHVS and CDR2 FNYEAQ. V was pared by 1 base and J by 4 bases, with 7 bases between. The CDR3 runs to 13 residues. The CDR3, as DNA: TGTGCCAGCAGCTTAGGGCCTCTCTATGGCTACACCTTC. The encoded protein is CASSLGPLYGYTF. The entire variable domain, with the rest obtained from reference TRBV7-6 and TRBJ1-2, is as follows: GAGVSQSPRYKVTKRGQDVALRCDPISGHVSLYWYRQALGQGPEFLTYFNYEAQQDKSGLPNDRFSAERPEGSISTLTIQRTEQRDSAMYRCASSLGPLYGYTFGSGTRLTVV.

The J gene is TRBJ2-7, the V gene TRBV27; 9 bases fit TRBD2. This CDR3 has 16 residues. The junction had 9 bases not matched to a gene; V was cut back by 6 bases and J by 0 bases. Looked up from germline, CDR1 is MNHEY and CDR2 is SMNVEV (reference sequence). The CDR3 sequence: CASRRSGTSSSYEQYF. The CDR3 nucleotides are TGTGCCAGCAGACGGTCCGGGACTAGCAGCTCCTACGAGCAGTACTTC.

The rearrangement joins TRBV5-6 to TRBJ2-1; D uncertain. Looked up from germline, CDR1 is SGHDT and CDR2 is YYEEEE. CDR3 size: 12 residues. Between the trimmed V and J ends, which lost 3 bases and 8 bases, there was a span of 9 bases. As DNA, the CDR3 is TGTGCCAGCAGCTCTGTTTTCTATGAGCAGTTCTTC. Its translation is CASSSVFYEQFF.

A single count supports this clone. CDR3 bases: TGTGCCAGCAGTGAAGTGACCAATCAGCCCCAGCATTTT. Protein product: CASSEVTNQPQHF. This chain joins TRBV6-1 and TRBJ1-5; D is unclear. The CDR3 covers 13 residues. V was shortened by 1 base and J by 3 bases, with 4 bases between the two germline ends. CDR1 and CDR2 (germline): MNHNS, SASEGT.

This chain joins TRBV27 and TRBJ1-1, with 10 nucleotides matching TRBD1. This CDR3 has 17 residues. With 5 bases clipped from V and 6 bases from J, the junction kept 15 bases outside the gene matches. CDR1 is MNHEY and CDR2 is SMNVEV in the germline V gene (reference sequence). The CDR3 loop reads CASSSRDRGVSSPEAFF. CDR3 DNA: TGTGCCAGCAGTAGCCGGGACAGGGGAGTATCGTCCCCTGAAGCTTTCTTT.

The J gene is TRBJ2-1, the V gene TRBV11-3, with 7 bases matching TRBD2. The CDR3 is made up of 17 amino acids. Germline trimming cut 1 base from V and 8 bases from J; bases unmatched to any gene: 14. Germline V gene sequence: CDR1 SGHNT, CDR2 YENEEA. CDR3: CASSLGIGAGEIHEQFF. The CDR3 bases are TGTGCCAGCAGCTTAGGTATAGGGGCGGGAGAAATACATGAGCAGTTCTTC.

The CDR3 loop is CASSPQGAIIQETQYF. CDR3 DNA sequence: TGTGCCAGCAGCCCTCAGGGGGCGATAATACAAGAGACCCAGTACTTC. The chain joins TRBV14 to TRBJ2-5; 8 positions agree with TRBD1. CDR1 and CDR2 (germline): SGHDN, FVKESK. Trimming at V came to 4 bases and at J to 2 bases, leaving 9 bases not matched to a gene. The CDR3 extends over 16 amino acids.

The chain has TRBV7-2 and TRBJ2-3; 12 nucleotides align to TRBD2. Trimming cost V 4 bases and J 5 bases; bases outside gene matches: 13. The CDR3 has 18 amino acids. The germline V gene has CDR1 SGHTA and CDR2 FQGNSA. CDR3 sequence (DNA): TGTGCCAGCAGCTCAAGACAGGTCCTAGCGGGAGGGGGAGATACGCAGTATTTT. Translating it yields CASSSRQVLAGGGDTQYF.

This clone appeared many times. This chain uses TRBV29-1 with TRBJ2-5; D is possibly TRBD1 (6 bases). CDR1 is SQVTM and CDR2 is ANQGSEA in the germline V gene. The CDR3 consists of 12 residues. Trimming removed 5 bases from V and 4 bases from J, with 11 bases in between. The CDR3 is CSVLQGAETQYF. DNA of the CDR3: TGCAGCGTTCTACAGGGAGCAGAGACCCAGTACTTC.

V and J are TRBV7-9 and TRBJ1-2; unclear D gene. The germline V gene has CDR1 SEHNR and CDR2 FQNEAQ (reference sequence). Trimming took 0 bases from V and 6 from J, leaving 11 bases between them. This CDR3 spans 14 amino acids. CDR3 sequence (DNA): TGTGCCAGCAGCTTAGCGGGCTGGAGCGATGGCTACACCTTC. It specifies CASSLAGWSDGYTF.

In this sample, this clone turned up a few times. The chain joins TRBV19 to TRBJ2-7, with 8 bases lining up with TRBD1. Germline assignment: CDR1 LNHDA and CDR2 SQIVND (reference sequence). The CDR3 spans 14 residues. Trimming cost V 3 bases and J 2 bases; bases outside gene matches: 3. The CDR3 region is CASSMGDRPYEQYF. The CDR3 nucleotides read TGTGCCAGTAGTATGGGGGACAGGCCCTACGAGCAGTACTTC. The full variable domain, in which reference TRBV19 and TRBJ2-7 provide the parts outside the CDR3, is DGGITQSPKYLFRKEGQNVTLSCEQNLNHDAMYWYRQDPGQGLRLIYYSQIVNDFQKGDIAEGYSVSREKKESFPLTVTSAQKNPTAFYLCASSMGDRPYEQYFGPGTRLTVT.

V gene TRBV2 combines with J gene TRBJ2-2; D not resolved. Germline assignment: CDR1 SNHLY and CDR2 FYNNEI. The CDR3 totals 15 residues. The germline V and J ends were trimmed by 5 bases and 4 bases, with 14 bases remaining between them. The CDR3 spells CASSPLRFRTGELFF. The CDR3 nucleotides are TGTGCCAGCAGTCCCCTACGGTTTCGCACCGGGGAGCTGTTTTTT.

This chain uses TRBV2 with TRBJ1-1; D not certain. The CDR3 extends over 15 amino acids. Per germline, CDR1 SNHLY and CDR2 FYNNEI. Trimming pared 5 bases from V and 0 bases from J, leaving 13 bases between. The CDR3 DNA sequence: TGTGCCAGCAGTCCCCGCCCGGCCTTGAACACTGAAGCTTTCTTT. It translates to CASSPRPALNTEAFF.

This rearrangement joins TRBV4-3 to TRBJ1-2; weak D call: TRBD1 (5 bases). Trimming removed 3 bases at V and 4 bases at J, with 9 bases between. CDR3 length: 13 amino acids. Germline V gene lookup returns CDR1 LGHNA and CDR2 YSLEER. CDR3: CASSQDIFYGYTF. CDR3 in DNA: TGCGCCAGCAGCCAGGACATATTCTATGGCTACACCTTC.

J is TRBJ2-3 and V is TRBV5-1; D is possibly TRBD1 (5 bases). V dropped 4 bases and J dropped 4 bases, with 13 bases sitting between them. Germline CDR1 is SGHRS and CDR2 is YFSETQ. The CDR3 length is 14 residues. The DNA for the CDR3 is TGCGCCAGCAGCCCAGATGGGGCTCCAGATACGCAGTATTTT. Protein sequence: CASSPDGAPDTQYF.

The chain's CDR3 is CASSLPRVQPQHF. CDR3 nucleotides: TGTGCCAGCAGTTTACCTCGGGTACAGCCCCAGCATTTT. V gene TRBV28 combines with J gene TRBJ1-5; no clear D. From germline, CDR1 is MDHEN and CDR2 SYDVKM. Between the trimmed V and J ends, which lost 2 bases and 7 bases, there was a span of 9 bases. The CDR3 covers 13 residues.

Turning to this clone: Sequence at one end of the junction differs from germline and may be a read error. The chain combines TRBV18 with TRBJ1-1; the match to TRBD1 covers 7 bases. Germline CDR1 reads KGHSH; CDR2 reads LQKENI. The CDR3 length is 13 residues. The CDR3 spells CASLGQMNAEAFF. The CDR3 coding sequence is TGTGCCAGCCTGGGACAGATGAACGCTGAAGCTTTCTTT.

This clone was observed a few times. The rearrangement joins TRBV7-9 to TRBJ1-1, with D perhaps TRBD1 (6 bases). CDR1 is SEHNR, CDR2 FQNEAQ, per germline (reference sequence). The ends were cut back, 4 bases at V and 1 base at J, with 16 bases in the middle. The CDR3 consists of 16 residues. The CDR3 region has the DNA TGTGCCAGCAGCTCGGAAACGGGACAACCGAACACTGAAGCTTTCTTT. This codes for CASSSETGQPNTEAFF.

This clone was detected many times. Written as DNA, the CDR3 is TGTGCCAGCAGCTCAACTAGTGGCGAGCAGTACTTC. This encodes CASSSTSGEQYF. The rearrangement uses TRBV28 and TRBJ2-7; possibly TRBD2 for D (5 bases). V gave up 6 bases and J gave up 6 bases, with 12 bases separating them. Looked up from germline, CDR1 is MDHEN and CDR2 is SYDVKM. The CDR3 has 12 amino acids. The full variable domain, completed using reference TRBV28 and TRBJ2-7, is DVKVTQSSRYLVKRTGEKVFLECVQDMDHENMFWYRQDPGLGLRLIYFSYDVKMKEKGDIPEGYSVSREKKERFSLILESASTNQTSMYLCASSSTSGEQYFGPGTRLTVT.

The chain links TRBV7-2 to TRBJ2-5, with D possibly being TRBD1 or TRBD2 (5 bases each). Germline V lookup: CDR1 SGHTA, CDR2 FQGNSA. CDR3 length: 15 residues. The V end was cut by 5 bases, the J end by 2 bases, with 15 bases between. Here the CDR3 DNA reads TGTGCCAGCAGCCTTCGTCCGGGACCACAAGAGACCCAGTACTTC. As protein: CASSLRPGPQETQYF.

This chain uses TRBV9 with TRBJ2-3; D is undetermined. The ends were cut back, 4 bases at V and 5 bases at J, with 11 bases in the middle. Germline V lookup: CDR1 SGDLS, CDR2 YYNGEE. The CDR3 has 13 amino acids. CDR3 nucleotide sequence: TGTGCCAGCAGCCCTGGTCCAGGAGATACGCAGTATTTT. As protein: CASSPGPGDTQYF.

This clone has a handful of counts. The chain is built from TRBV11-2 and TRBJ1-2; D remains unclear. This CDR3 has 14 residues. CDR1 is SGHAT and CDR2 is FQNNGV in the germline V gene. With 6 bases removed from V and 3 bases from J, the gap between germline ends came to 14 bases. The CDR3 bases are TGTGCCAGCAGGCCAACACTGGCAGACTATGGCTACACCTTC. Protein product: CASRPTLADYGYTF.

This clone showed up just a few times. The chain recombines TRBV11-2 with TRBJ2-1, with TRBD2 matching over 8 bases. The ends lost 7 bases at V and 9 bases at J; junction bases unmatched: 8. Germline CDR1 SGHAT, CDR2 FQNNGV. The CDR3 covers 13 residues. The CDR3: CASTGTRGGEQFF. DNA for the CDR3: TGTGCCAGCACCGGGACTAGGGGGGGTGAGCAGTTCTTC.

This chain joins TRBV7-8 and TRBJ2-3, with 11 bases aligning to TRBD1. CDR3 length: 18 amino acids. In germline, CDR1 is SGHVS, CDR2 FQNEAQ. V was clipped by 1 base and J by 5 bases; unmatched bases: 11. CDR3 in amino acids: CASSLGTGGEVLIDTQYF. The DNA of the CDR3 is TGTGCCAGCAGCTTAGGGACAGGGGGCGAGGTTTTGATAGATACGCAGTATTTT. Looking up the rest from reference TRBV7-8 and TRBJ2-3 gives the full variable domain: GAGVSQSPRYKVAKRGQDVALRCDPISGHVSLFWYQQALGQGPEFLTYFQNEAQLDKSGLPSDRFFAERPEGSVSTLKIQRTQQEDSAVYLCASSLGTGGEVLIDTQYFGPGTRLTVL.

The chain uses TRBV20-1 and TRBJ1-4; unclear D gene. CDR1 and CDR2 (germline): DFQATT, SNEGSKA (reference sequence). CDR3 size: 11 residues. The V end was cut by 6 bases, the J end by 10 bases, with 12 bases between. The CDR3 bases are TGCAGTGCCCGAGTGTTCGGAAAACTGTTTTTT. Translated: CSARVFGKLFF.

The chain joins TRBV18 to TRBJ2-3; 7 bases are a match to TRBD1. This CDR3 is built from 15 residues. Germline CDR1 reads KGHSH; CDR2 reads LQKENI. Losses at the gene ends were 4 bases for V and 6 bases for J; bases not matched to a gene: 10. CDR3 in DNA: TGTGCCAGCTCACAATCGACAGGGCATTTGGATACGCAGTATTTT. Its protein is CASSQSTGHLDTQYF.

The gene calls are TRBV28 and TRBJ2-3; possibly TRBD2 for D (5 bases). In germline, CDR1 is MDHEN, CDR2 SYDVKM. The V end lost 7 bases, the J end lost 1 base, and 9 bases lay between the germline ends. The CDR3 runs to 13 residues. In nucleotides, the CDR3 is TGTGCCAGCACCCTTAGCGGCACAGATACGCAGTATTTT. It is translated as CASTLSGTDTQYF.

This chain connects TRBV5-1 to TRBJ2-7, with D perhaps matching TRBD1 or TRBD2 (6 bases each). With 1 base removed from V and 0 bases from J, the gap between germline ends came to 17 bases. The CDR3 covers 17 residues. Germline CDR1 SGHRS, CDR2 YFSETQ. For the CDR3, the DNA is TGCGCCAGCAGCTTGAGTCGCCATAGGGGGGCCTCCTACGAGCAGTACTTC. Its protein is CASSLSRHRGASYEQYF.

This clone has only a few counts. The chain joins TRBV15 to TRBJ2-5; the D gene is possibly TRBD2 (5 bases). The CDR3 contains 14 residues. V dropped 2 bases and J dropped 2 bases, with 9 bases sitting between them. The germline CDR1 and CDR2 sequences are LNHNV and YYDKDF (reference sequence). The CDR3 DNA reads TGTGCCACCAGCAGAAGCGGATCGCAAGAGACCCAGTACTTC. It codes for CATSRSGSQETQYF.